The clone carrying this T cell receptor (beta chain) was counted a few times. There are 14 residues in the CDR3. V was shortened by 4 bases and J by 11 bases, with 20 bases between the two germline ends. The germline V gene has CDR1 GTSNPN and CDR2 SVGIG (reference sequence). Reverse transcribed after extraction, RNA yielded cDNA as the sequencing template. The repertoire was sequenced with immunoSEQ multiplex PCR; TCRdb's copy has only in-frame clones and lacks some. The sample lists some 200,000 clones, approximately 60% occurring once. This specimen belongs to a study of CD8+ T cells in alopecia areata. Sample treatment: oral pan-JAK inhibitor, 5-10 mg twice daily.

This specimen was CD4+ T cells sorted from blood, taken at week 4, from a patient treated with tofacitinib. This chain joins TRBV30 and TRBJ1-4; possibly TRBD1 for D (6 bases). The receptor comes from a human donor with alopecia areata. Written as DNA, the CDR3 is TGTGCCTGGAACCCGACAGGCCGGGGAGCTAAACTGTTTTTT. It translates to CAWNPTGRGAKLFF.